The clone carrying this T cell receptor (beta chain) was picked up one time. The antigen remains unidentified. Data came from immunoSEQ multiplex PCR; TCRdb stores just in-frame clones and leaves some out. In the table there are 120,000 or so clones, approximately 90% of which are singletons. The data belong to a study of Tregs in tolerant kidney transplant recipients. General observations from the study: The small number of patients limits these findings pending further validation. Tregs expanded with activated donor B cells seemed most donor-specific. Biological reproducibility was not directly addressed, but technical replication error appeared minimal.

The CDR3 contains 12 residues. The V segment lost 8 bases and the J segment 8 bases; nucleotides outside the gene matches: 5. CDR1 is LNHDA and CDR2 is SQIVND in the germline V gene (reference sequence). CD4+CD25+CD127- Tregs, CD4+CD25- non-Tregs, CD4 and CD8 cells were sorted. The material sequenced was CD4+ T cells from blood. The chain links TRBV19 to TRBJ1-2; TRBD1 aligns across 10 bases. The receptor was isolated from a human donor in good health. The CDR3: CASRQGARGYTF. The CDR3 DNA reads as TGTGCCAGTCGACAGGGGGCTCGGGGCTACACCTTC.